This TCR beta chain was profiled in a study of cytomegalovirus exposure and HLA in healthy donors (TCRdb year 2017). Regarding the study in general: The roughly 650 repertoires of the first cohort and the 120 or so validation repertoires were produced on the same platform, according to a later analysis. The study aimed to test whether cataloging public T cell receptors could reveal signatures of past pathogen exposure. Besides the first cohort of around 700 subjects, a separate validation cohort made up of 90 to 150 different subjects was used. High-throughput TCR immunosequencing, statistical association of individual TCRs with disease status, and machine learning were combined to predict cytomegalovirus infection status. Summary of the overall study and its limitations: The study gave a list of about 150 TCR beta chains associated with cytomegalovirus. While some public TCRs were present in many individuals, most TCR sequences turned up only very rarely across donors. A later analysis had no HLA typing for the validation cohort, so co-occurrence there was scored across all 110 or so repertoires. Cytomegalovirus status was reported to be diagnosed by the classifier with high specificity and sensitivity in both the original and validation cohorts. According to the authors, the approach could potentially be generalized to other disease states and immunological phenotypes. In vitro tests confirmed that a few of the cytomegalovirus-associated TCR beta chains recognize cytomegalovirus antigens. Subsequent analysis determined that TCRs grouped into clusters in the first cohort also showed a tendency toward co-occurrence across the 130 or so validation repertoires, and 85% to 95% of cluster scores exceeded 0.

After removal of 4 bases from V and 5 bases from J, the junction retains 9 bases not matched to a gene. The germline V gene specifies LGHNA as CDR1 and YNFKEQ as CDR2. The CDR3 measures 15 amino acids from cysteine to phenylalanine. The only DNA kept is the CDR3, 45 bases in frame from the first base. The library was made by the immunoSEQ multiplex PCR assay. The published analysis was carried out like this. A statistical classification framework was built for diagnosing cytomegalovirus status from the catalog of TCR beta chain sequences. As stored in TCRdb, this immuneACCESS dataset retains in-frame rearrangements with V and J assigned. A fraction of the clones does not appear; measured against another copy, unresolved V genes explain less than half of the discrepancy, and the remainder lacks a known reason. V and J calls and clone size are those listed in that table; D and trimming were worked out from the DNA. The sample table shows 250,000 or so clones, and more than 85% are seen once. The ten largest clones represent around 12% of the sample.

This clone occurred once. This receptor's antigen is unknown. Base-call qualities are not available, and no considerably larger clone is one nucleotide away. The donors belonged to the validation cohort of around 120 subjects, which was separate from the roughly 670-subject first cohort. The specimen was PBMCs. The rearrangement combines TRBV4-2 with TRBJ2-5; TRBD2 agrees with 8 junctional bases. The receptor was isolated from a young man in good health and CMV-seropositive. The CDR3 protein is CASSRRLERGETQYF. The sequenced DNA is TGTGCCAGCAGCCGCCGTCTTGAGCGGGGGGAGACCCAGTACTTC.